One sample yielded the 9 T cell receptor beta chains listed below, sequenced in a study of blood T cell repertoires in COVID-19. TCRdb's table, derived via immunoSEQ multiplex PCR, lists solely in-frame clones and lacks some. The sample contains tens of thousands of clones, 70% to 85% of which appear only once. The specimen was peripheral blood. Receptors originate from a woman aged 55-69 years with acute or convalescent COVID-19.

This chain uses TRBV6-5 with TRBJ1-6; TRBD1 agrees at 9 bases. The CDR3 spans 16 residues. Germline V CDR1 and CDR2: MNHEY, SVGAGI. Trimming removed 4 bases from V and 6 bases from J; junction bases left unmatched: 7. The CDR3 region is CASSWGTGRSNSPLHF. The DNA of the CDR3 is TGTGCCAGCAGTTGGGGGACAGGGCGTAGTAATTCACCCCTCCACTTT.

The chain recombines TRBV7-9 with TRBJ1-1; TRBD1 aligns across 7 bases. CDR3 length: 13 residues. V dropped 5 bases and J dropped 4; count of bases not matched to a gene: 4. Germline CDR1 SEHNR, CDR2 FQNEAQ (reference sequence). The CDR3 DNA sequence: TGTGCCAGCAGCGGTGACAGGGCCACTGAAGCTTTCTTT. Its translation: CASSGDRATEAFF. The full variable domain, in which reference TRBV7-9 and TRBJ1-1 provide the parts outside the CDR3, is DTGVSQNPRHKITKRGQNVTFRCDPISEHNRLYWYRQTLGQGPEFLTYFQNEAQLEKSRLLSDRFSAERPKGSFSTLEIQRTEQGDSAMYLCASSGDRATEAFFGQGTRLTVV.

The chain combines TRBV6-5 with TRBJ1-2, with D perhaps TRBD1 (6 bases). Germline V CDR1 and CDR2: MNHEY, SVGAGI. Trimming took 0 bases from V and 5 from J, leaving 13 bases between them. The CDR3 is 15 amino acids. In nucleotides, the CDR3 is TGTGCCAGCAGTTACTCGCCAGGGGCCTTATATGGCTACACCTTC. Residues: CASSYSPGALYGYTF.

CDR3 region: CATSRGGSPDTQYF. CDR3 coding DNA: TGTGCCACCAGCAGGGGCGGGAGTCCAGATACGCAGTATTTT. This rearrangement joins TRBV15 to TRBJ2-3; TRBD2 aligns across 7 bases. The CDR3 contains 14 residues. The germline gives CDR1 LNHNV, CDR2 YYDKDF (reference sequence). V lost 3 bases and J lost 4; bases outside the gene matches: 4.

This clone was observed a few times. This rearrangement joins TRBV3-1 (or the pseudogene TRBV3-2) to TRBJ1-5; the match to TRBD1 covers 9 bases. The germline gives CDR1 LGHDT, CDR2 YNNKEL (reference sequence). The ends lost 4 bases at V and 5 bases at J; junction bases unmatched: 6. The length of the CDR3 is 15 residues. CDR3 loop: CASSPGTGRYQPQHF. The CDR3 nucleotides are TGTGCCAGCAGCCCCGGGACAGGGAGATATCAGCCCCAGCATTTT.

The table lists this clone with a few counts. The chain employs TRBV21-1 and TRBJ2-1; the table's TRBD2 call for D was not verified on the DNA. TRBV21-1 is a pseudogene segment. The CDR3 totals 17 residues. The CDR3 reads CASSKPPDGSSYNEQFF. DNA for the CDR3: TGTGCCAGCAGCAAACCTCCAGACGGGAGCTCCTACAATGAGCAGTTCTTC.

The rearrangement links TRBV18 to TRBJ1-6, with TRBD1 matching over 7 bases. The J segment lost 10 bases and the V segment lost 3 bases, leaving 6 bases of the junction unmatched. The CDR3 totals 14 residues. Germline-derived CDR1 and CDR2 are KGHSH and LQKENI. CDR3 bases: TGTGCCAGCTCACCGGACAGGACCCAATCACCCCTCCACTTT. This translates into CASSPDRTQSPLHF.

This clone was recorded once. The genes are TRBV30 and TRBJ2-7; D may be TRBD2 (6 bases). Germline V gene sequence: CDR1 GTSNPN, CDR2 SVGIG (reference sequence). V was trimmed by 0 bases and J by 5 bases, leaving 14 bases between them. The CDR3 sequence is 14 residues long. CDR3: CAWSVGGKGHEQYF. The CDR3 nucleotides are TGTGCCTGGAGTGTTGGAGGGAAGGGCCACGAGCAGTACTTC.

V is TRBV2 and J is TRBJ1-6; 8 bases align to TRBD1. The CDR3 contains 15 residues. In germline, CDR1 is SNHLY, CDR2 FYNNEI. The V segment lost 6 bases and the J segment 6 bases; nucleotides outside the gene matches: 7. CDR3 in DNA: TGTGCCAGCAGGGAAAGACAGGGGCGTAATTCACCCCTCCACTTT. It translates to CASRERQGRNSPLHF.